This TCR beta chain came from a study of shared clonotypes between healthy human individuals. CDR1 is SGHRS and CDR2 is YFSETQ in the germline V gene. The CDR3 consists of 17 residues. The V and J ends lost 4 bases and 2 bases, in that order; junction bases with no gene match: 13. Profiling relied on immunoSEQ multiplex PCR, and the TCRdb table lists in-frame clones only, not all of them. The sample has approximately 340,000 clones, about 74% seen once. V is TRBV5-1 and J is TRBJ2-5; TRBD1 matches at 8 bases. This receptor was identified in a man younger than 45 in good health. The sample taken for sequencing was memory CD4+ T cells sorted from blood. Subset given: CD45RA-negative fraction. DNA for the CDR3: TGCGCCAGCAGCAATAAACGAATGACAGGGGATCAAGAGACCCAGTACTTC. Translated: CASSNKRMTGDQETQYF.